This entry concerns a single TCR beta chain. Its antigen is currently unknown. Donors were healthy Finnish infants having corrective surgery for congenital heart defects. Blood DNA came from all available leukocytes, not a fixed cell number. This entry is derived from a study of human thymus T cells. Clones were sequenced by immunoSEQ multiplex PCR, and TCRdb holds only the in-frame ones, with some missing. The sample yields about 44,000 clones, 94% seen once. V gave up 5 bases and J gave up 4 bases, with 14 bases separating them. The germline CDR1 and CDR2 sequences are GTSNPN and SVGIG (reference sequence). The CDR3 loop spans 14 amino acids. General study findings and limits: Among thymic and blood repertoires, usage of V and J genes appeared biased.

Sequencing input: blood. This clonotype was obtained from a boy in the first two years of life with a congenital heart defect but otherwise immunologically healthy. The chain is built from TRBV30 and TRBJ2-2; D possibly corresponds to TRBD2 (7 bases). CDR3 in DNA: TGTGCCTGGGGGGGGGCAGCTTCCACCGGGGAGCTGTTTTTT. The encoded protein is CAWGGAASTGELFF.